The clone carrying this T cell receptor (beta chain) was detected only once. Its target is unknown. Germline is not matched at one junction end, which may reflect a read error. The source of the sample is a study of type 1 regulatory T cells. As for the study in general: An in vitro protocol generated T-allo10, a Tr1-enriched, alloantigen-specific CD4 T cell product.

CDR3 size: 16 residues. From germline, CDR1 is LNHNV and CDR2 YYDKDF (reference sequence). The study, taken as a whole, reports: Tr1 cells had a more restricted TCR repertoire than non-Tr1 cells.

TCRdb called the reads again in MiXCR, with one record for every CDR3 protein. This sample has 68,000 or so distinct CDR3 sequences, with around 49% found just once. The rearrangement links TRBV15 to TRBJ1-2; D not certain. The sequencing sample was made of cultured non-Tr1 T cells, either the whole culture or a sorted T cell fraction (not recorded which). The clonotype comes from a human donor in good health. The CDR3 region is CATSRERASRGYGYTF. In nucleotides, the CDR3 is TGTGCCACCAGCAGAGAGAGGGCGTCACGCGGATATGGCTACACCTTT.